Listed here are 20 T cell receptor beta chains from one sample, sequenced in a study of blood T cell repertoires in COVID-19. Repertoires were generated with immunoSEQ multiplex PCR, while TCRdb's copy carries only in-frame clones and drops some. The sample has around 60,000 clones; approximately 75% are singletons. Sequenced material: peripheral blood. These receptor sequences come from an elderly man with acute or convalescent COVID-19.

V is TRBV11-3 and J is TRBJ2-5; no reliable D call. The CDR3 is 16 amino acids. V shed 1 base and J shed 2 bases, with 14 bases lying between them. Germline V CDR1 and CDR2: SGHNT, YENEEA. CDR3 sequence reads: CASSLGRARQQETQYF. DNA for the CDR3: TGTGCCAGCAGCTTAGGGCGTGCCAGGCAGCAAGAGACCCAGTACTTC.

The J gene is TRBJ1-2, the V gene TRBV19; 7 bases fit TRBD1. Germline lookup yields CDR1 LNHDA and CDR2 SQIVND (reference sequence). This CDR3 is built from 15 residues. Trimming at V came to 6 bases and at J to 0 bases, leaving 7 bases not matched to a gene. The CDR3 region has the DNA TGTGCCAGTAGCGAACAGGGGTCGGCTAACTATGGCTACACCTTC. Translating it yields CASSEQGSANYGYTF.

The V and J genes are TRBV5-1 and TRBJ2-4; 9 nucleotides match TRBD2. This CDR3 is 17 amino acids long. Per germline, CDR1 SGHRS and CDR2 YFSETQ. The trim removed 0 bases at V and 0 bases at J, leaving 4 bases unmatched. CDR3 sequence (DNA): TGCGCCAGCAGCTTGGGGGGACTAGCAGTAGCCAAAAACATTCAGTACTTC. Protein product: CASSLGGLAVAKNIQYF. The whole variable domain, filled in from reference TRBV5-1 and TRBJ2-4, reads KAGVTQTPRYLIKTRGQQVTLSCSPISGHRSVSWYQQTPGQGLQFLFEYFSETQRNKGNFPGRFSGRQFSNSRSEMNVSTLELGDSALYLCASSLGGLAVAKNIQYFGAGTRLSVL.

This CDR3 reads CASSEEGSRGNEQFF. The CDR3 region has the DNA TGTGCCAGCAGTGAAGAGGGATCCCGGGGTAATGAGCAGTTCTTC. The chain combines TRBV2 with TRBJ2-1; weak D call: TRBD2 (5 bases). CDR1 is SNHLY, CDR2 FYNNEI, per germline. The V end lost 1 base, the J end lost 7 bases, and 14 bases lay between the germline ends. The CDR3 extends over 15 amino acids.

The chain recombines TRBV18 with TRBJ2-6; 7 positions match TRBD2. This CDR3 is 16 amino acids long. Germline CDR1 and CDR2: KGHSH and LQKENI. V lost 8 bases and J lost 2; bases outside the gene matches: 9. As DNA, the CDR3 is TGTGCCAGCCTACAAAACCGGGGGGCTGGGGCCAACGTCCTGACTTTC. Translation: CASLQNRGAGANVLTF.

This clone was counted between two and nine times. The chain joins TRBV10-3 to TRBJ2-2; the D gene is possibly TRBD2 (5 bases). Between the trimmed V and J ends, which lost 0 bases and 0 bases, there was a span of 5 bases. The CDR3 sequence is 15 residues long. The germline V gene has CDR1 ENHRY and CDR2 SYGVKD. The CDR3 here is CAISESSANTGELFF. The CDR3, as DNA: TGTGCCATCAGTGAGTCTAGCGCGAACACCGGGGAGCTGTTTTTT.

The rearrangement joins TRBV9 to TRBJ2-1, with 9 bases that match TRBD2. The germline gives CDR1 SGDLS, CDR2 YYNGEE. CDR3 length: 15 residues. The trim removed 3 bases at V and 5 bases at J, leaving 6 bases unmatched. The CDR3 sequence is CASSGLAGANNEQFF. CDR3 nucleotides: TGTGCCAGCAGCGGGTTAGCGGGGGCCAACAATGAGCAGTTCTTC. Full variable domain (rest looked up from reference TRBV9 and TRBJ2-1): DSGVTQTPKHLITATGQRVTLRCSPRSGDLSVYWYQQSLDQGLQFLIQYYNGEERAKGNILERFSAQQFPDLHSELNLSSLELGDSALYFCASSGLAGANNEQFFGPGTRLTVL.

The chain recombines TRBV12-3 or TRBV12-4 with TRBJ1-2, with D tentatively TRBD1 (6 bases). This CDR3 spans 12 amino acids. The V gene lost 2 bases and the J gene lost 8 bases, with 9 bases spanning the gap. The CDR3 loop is CASSLNRVGYTF. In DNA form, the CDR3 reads TGTGCCAGCAGTTTAAACAGGGTAGGCTACACCTTC.

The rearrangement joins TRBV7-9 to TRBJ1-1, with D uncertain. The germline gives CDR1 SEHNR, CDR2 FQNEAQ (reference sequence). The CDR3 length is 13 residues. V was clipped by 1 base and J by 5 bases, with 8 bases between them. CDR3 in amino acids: CASSLGAMTEAFF. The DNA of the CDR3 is TGTGCCAGCAGCTTAGGTGCTATGACTGAAGCTTTCTTT.

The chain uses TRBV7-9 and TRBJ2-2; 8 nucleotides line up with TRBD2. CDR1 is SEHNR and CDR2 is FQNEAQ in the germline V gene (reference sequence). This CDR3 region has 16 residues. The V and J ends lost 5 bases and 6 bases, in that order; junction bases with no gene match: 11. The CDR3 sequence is CASSTGRGGDAGELFF. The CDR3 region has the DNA TGTGCCAGCAGCACGGGCCGGGGGGGCGATGCCGGGGAGCTGTTTTTT.

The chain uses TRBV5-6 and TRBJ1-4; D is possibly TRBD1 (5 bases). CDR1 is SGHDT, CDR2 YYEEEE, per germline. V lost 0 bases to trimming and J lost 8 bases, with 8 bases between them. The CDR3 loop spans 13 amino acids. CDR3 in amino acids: CASSLDAGEKLFF. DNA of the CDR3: TGTGCCAGCAGCTTGGATGCAGGGGAAAAACTGTTTTTT.

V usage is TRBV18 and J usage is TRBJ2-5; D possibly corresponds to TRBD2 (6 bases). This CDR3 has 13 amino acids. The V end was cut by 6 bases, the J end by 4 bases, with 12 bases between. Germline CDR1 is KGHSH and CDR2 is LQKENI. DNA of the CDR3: TGTGCCAGCTCCGGAGGGTTGGGAGAGACCCAGTACTTC. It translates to CASSGGLGETQYF.

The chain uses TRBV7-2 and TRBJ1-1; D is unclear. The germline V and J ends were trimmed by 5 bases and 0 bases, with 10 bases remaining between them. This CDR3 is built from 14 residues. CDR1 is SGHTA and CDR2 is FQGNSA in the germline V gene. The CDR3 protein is CASSPSLVNTEAFF. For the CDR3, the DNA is TGTGCCAGCAGCCCGTCACTGGTGAACACTGAAGCTTTCTTT.

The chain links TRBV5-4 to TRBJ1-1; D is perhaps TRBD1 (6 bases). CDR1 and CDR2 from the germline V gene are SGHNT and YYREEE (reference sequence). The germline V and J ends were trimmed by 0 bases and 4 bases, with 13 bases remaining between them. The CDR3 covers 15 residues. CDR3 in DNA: TGTGCCAGCAGCTTGGGGGCAGGGGATCGCACTGAAGCTTTCTTT. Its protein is CASSLGAGDRTEAFF.

CDR3 sequence: CASSYMQGRNTEAFF. In DNA form, the CDR3 reads TGTGCCAGCAGTTATATGCAGGGGCGGAACACTGAAGCTTTCTTT. The chain links TRBV6-5 to TRBJ1-1; possibly TRBD1 for D (6 bases). CDR1 MNHEY and CDR2 SVGAGI come from the germline V gene. V gave up 3 bases and J gave up 1 base, with 12 bases separating them. This CDR3 has 15 residues.

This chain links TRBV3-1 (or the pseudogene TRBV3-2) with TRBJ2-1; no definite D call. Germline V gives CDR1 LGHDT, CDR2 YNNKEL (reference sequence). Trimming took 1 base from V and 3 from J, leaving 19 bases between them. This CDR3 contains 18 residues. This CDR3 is CASSQGPGAALDYNEQFF. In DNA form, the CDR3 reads TGTGCCAGCAGCCAAGGTCCCGGAGCAGCTCTGGACTACAATGAGCAGTTCTTC.

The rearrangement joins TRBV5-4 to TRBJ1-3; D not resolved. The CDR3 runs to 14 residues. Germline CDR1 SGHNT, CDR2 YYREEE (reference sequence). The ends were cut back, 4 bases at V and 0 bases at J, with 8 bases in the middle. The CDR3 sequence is CASSQASSGNTIYF. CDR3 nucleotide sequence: TGTGCCAGCAGCCAAGCGAGCTCTGGAAACACCATATATTTT.

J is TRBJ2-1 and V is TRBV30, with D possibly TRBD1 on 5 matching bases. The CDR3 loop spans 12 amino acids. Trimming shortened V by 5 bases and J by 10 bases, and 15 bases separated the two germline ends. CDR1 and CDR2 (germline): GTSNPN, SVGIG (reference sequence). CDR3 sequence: CAWDQGSREQFF. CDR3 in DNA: TGTGCCTGGGATCAGGGTTCGAGGGAGCAGTTCTTC.

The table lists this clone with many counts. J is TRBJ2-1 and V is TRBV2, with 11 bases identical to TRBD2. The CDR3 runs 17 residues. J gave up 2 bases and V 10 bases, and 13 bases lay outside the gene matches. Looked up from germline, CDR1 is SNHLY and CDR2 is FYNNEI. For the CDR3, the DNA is TGTGCCATCCCGGGACTAGCGGATACAGGCACCTACAATGAGCAGTTCTTC. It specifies CAIPGLADTGTYNEQFF.

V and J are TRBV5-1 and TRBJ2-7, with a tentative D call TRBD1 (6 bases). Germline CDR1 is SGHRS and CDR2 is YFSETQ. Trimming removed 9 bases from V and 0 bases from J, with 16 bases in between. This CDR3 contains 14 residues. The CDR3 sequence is CANPRRQDSYEQYF. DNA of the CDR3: TGCGCCAACCCAAGAAGACAGGACTCCTACGAGCAGTACTTC.